Following are 20 T cell receptor beta chains from one sample sequenced in a study of CD8 T cells in Susac syndrome (dated by TCRdb to about 2019). Libraries were prepared through the immunoSEQ multiplex PCR assay. RNA was extracted using the RNeasy kit, and about 0.45 to 1 ug of the RNA was reverse transcribed with random hexamers. TCRdb trimmed the raw reads at Q25, called clones with MiXCR and kept productive beta chains. Every CDR3 protein is listed once, alongside the most common genes and DNA of its rows. This sample lists about 180,000 distinct CDR3 sequences; just under 95% were detected once. The ten most abundant clones make up about 0.1% of the sample. Specimen: CD4+ T cells from PBMCs. The receptors shown here come from a human donor with Susac syndrome.

The rearrangement links TRBV20-1 to TRBJ2-3; D not resolved. CDR1 is DFQATT, CDR2 SNEGSKA, per germline (reference sequence). The length of the CDR3 is 11 residues. Between the trimmed V and J ends, which lost 6 bases and 6 bases, there was a span of 10 bases. CDR3 coding DNA: TGCAGTGCCAAAATCGTCGATACGCAGTATTTT. It translates to CSAKIVDTQYF.

This sequence joins TRBV2 and TRBJ2-5; no definite D call. V shed 1 base and J shed 3 bases, with 12 bases lying between them. Germline CDR1 SNHLY, CDR2 FYNNEI. This CDR3 region has 15 residues. CDR3 region: CASSEDRTGKETQYF. CDR3 in DNA: TGTGCCAGCAGTGAAGACAGAACGGGCAAAGAGACCCAGTACTTC.

This chain uses TRBV2 with TRBJ2-4; TRBD1 aligns across 10 bases. V lost 5 bases and J lost 6; bases outside the gene matches: 1. The CDR3 has 13 residues. CDR1 and CDR2 from the germline V gene are SNHLY and FYNNEI. CDR3 nucleotides: TGTGCCAGCAGTAGGACAGGGGGAAACATTCAGTACTTC. This translates into CASSRTGGNIQYF. Looking up the rest from reference TRBV2 and TRBJ2-4 gives the full variable domain: EPEVTQTPSHQVTQMGQEVILRCVPISNHLYFYWYRQILGQKVEFLVSFYNNEISEKSEIFDDQFSVERPDGSNFTLKIRSTKLEDSAMYFCASSRTGGNIQYFGAGTRLSVL.

The chain has TRBV6-2 or TRBV6-3 and TRBJ1-2; 7 nucleotides line up with TRBD1. CDR1 and CDR2 (germline): MNHEY, SVGEGT. This CDR3 contains 16 residues. Trimming took 6 bases from V and 4 from J; bases not matched to a gene: 14. The CDR3 DNA reads TGTGCCAGCAGCCGCGCCGGGGGACAGAAAACCTATGGCTACACCTTC. The encoded protein is CASSRAGGQKTYGYTF.

This clonotype was found a few times. V is TRBV18 and J is TRBJ2-7; TRBD1 agrees at 7 bases. Germline-derived CDR1 and CDR2 are KGHSH and LQKENI. The CDR3 is made up of 14 amino acids. With 5 bases clipped from V and 1 base from J, the junction kept 5 bases outside the gene matches. CDR3 in amino acids: CASSSTGSSYEQYF. The CDR3, as DNA: TGTGCCAGCTCATCGACAGGGTCATCCTACGAGCAGTACTTC.

The count of this clonotype is one. The rearrangement uses TRBV20-1 and TRBJ2-1; D is uncertain. Deletions cut 0 bases from V and 5 bases from J, with 8 bases between. Germline assignment: CDR1 DFQATT and CDR2 SNEGSKA (reference sequence). This CDR3 comprises 13 residues. The CDR3 nucleotides are TGCAGTGCTAGAGAGGGCATCCACAATGAGCAGTTCTTC. This codes for CSAREGIHNEQFF.

The CDR3 sequence is CASSQLAGNYEQYF. The DNA of the CDR3 is TGCGCCAGCAGCCAGTTGGCGGGAAACTACGAGCAGTACTTC. The chain carries TRBV4-3 and TRBJ2-7, with D perhaps TRBD2 (6 bases). Germline V lookup: CDR1 LGHNA, CDR2 YSLEER. Trimming pared 3 bases from V and 3 bases from J, leaving 12 bases between. This CDR3 comprises 14 residues.

This chain joins TRBV19 and TRBJ1-1; D is unclear. Looked up from germline, CDR1 is LNHDA and CDR2 is SQIVND (reference sequence). The CDR3 contains 14 residues. V lost 3 bases and J 1 base, leaving 9 bases between the germline ends. The CDR3 sequence: CASSILWTNTEAFF. Written as DNA, the CDR3 is TGTGCCAGTAGTATCCTGTGGACGAACACTGAAGCTTTCTTT.

This chain uses TRBV6-5 with TRBJ1-4; D is perhaps TRBD1 (6 bases). The CDR3 loop spans 17 amino acids. V shed 0 bases and J shed 5 bases, with 16 bases lying between them. The germline V gene has CDR1 MNHEY and CDR2 SVGAGI. The CDR3 DNA is TGTGCCAGCAGTTACTCAGGCGTTTCCGGGGGCAATGAAAAACTGTTTTTT. Its translation: CASSYSGVSGGNEKLFF.

The rearrangement links TRBV7-9 to TRBJ2-5; 7 bases align to TRBD1. This CDR3 spans 14 amino acids. Germline-derived CDR1 and CDR2 are SEHNR and FQNEAQ (reference sequence). V shed 5 bases and J 2 bases; nucleotides not matched to a gene: 5. The CDR3 coding sequence is TGTGCCAGCAGCGCAGGGACAGAACAAGAGACCCAGTACTTC. The encoded protein is CASSAGTEQETQYF.

The V and J genes are TRBV15 and TRBJ1-1, with unresolved D. The CDR3 extends over 14 amino acids. CDR1 is LNHNV and CDR2 is YYDKDF in the germline V gene (reference sequence). V lost 0 bases, J lost 4 bases, and 9 bases lay in between. CDR3 sequence reads: CATSRDIAVTEAFF. As DNA, the CDR3 is TGTGCCACCAGCAGAGATATCGCGGTCACTGAAGCTTTCTTT.

This chain uses TRBV28 with TRBJ2-1, with D hard to call. Germline V CDR1 and CDR2: MDHEN, SYDVKM. Between the trimmed V and J ends, which lost 6 bases and 0 bases, there was a span of 15 bases. CDR3 length: 16 residues. CDR3 DNA: TGTGCCAGCAGCCCACCCGGATACAGCTCCTACAATGAGCAGTTCTTC. Translating gives CASSPPGYSSYNEQFF.

Remarks on this clonotype: One end of the junction varies from germline; a read error may be responsible. V and J are TRBV6-2 or TRBV6-3 and TRBJ1-2, with 7 bases aligning to TRBD1. The CDR3 sequence is 13 residues long. Germline loops: CDR1 MNHEY, CDR2 SVGEGT. In DNA form, the CDR3 reads TGTGCCAGCAACAGATGGACTTTCGAGGGACAGAACTTC. This codes for CASNRWTFEGQNF.

The V call is TRBV18, the J call TRBJ2-5, with unresolved D. This CDR3 is built from 13 residues. Trimming removed 3 bases at V and 0 bases at J, with 5 bases between. Germline lookup yields CDR1 KGHSH and CDR2 LQKENI. This CDR3 reads CASSPEYQETQYF. CDR3 DNA: TGTGCCAGCTCACCTGAGTACCAAGAGACCCAGTACTTC.

CDR3 nucleotide sequence: TGTGCCAGCAGCCCTTATGATTGGACCCAAGAGACCCAGTACTTC. Protein product: CASSPYDWTQETQYF. This rearrangement joins TRBV7-9 to TRBJ2-5, with D hard to call. The CDR3 covers 15 residues. CDR1 is SEHNR, CDR2 FQNEAQ, per germline (reference sequence). V was pared by 5 bases and J by 1 base, with 14 bases between.

The chain has TRBV5-1 and TRBJ2-3; D unclear. CDR3 size: 16 residues. Germline V gene lookup returns CDR1 SGHRS and CDR2 YFSETQ. V lost 2 bases to trimming and J lost 2 bases, with 15 bases between them. The CDR3 sequence: CASSLTNPTHTDTQYF. Here the CDR3 DNA reads TGCGCCAGCAGCTTAACAAATCCCACACACACAGATACGCAGTATTTT.

The chain couples TRBV18 to TRBJ2-7, with a possible D match to TRBD1 (6 bases). This CDR3 is 13 amino acids long. Germline V gene data show CDR1 as KGHSH and CDR2 as LQKENI. V was shortened by 3 bases and J by 5 bases, with 11 bases between the two germline ends. CDR3 coding DNA: TGTGCCAGCTCACCTAATGGACAGAACGAGCAGTACTTC. Translation gives CASSPNGQNEQYF.

This rearrangement joins TRBV18 to TRBJ2-1, with TRBD2 matching over 7 bases. This CDR3 comprises 18 residues. CDR1 is KGHSH and CDR2 is LQKENI in the germline V gene. After removal of 3 bases from V and 0 bases from J, the junction contained 11 bases not matched to a gene. CDR3 sequence: CASSPSTPTSSSYNEQFF. In DNA form, the CDR3 reads TGTGCCAGCTCACCCTCAACACCGACTAGCTCCTCCTACAATGAGCAGTTCTTC.

The chain joins TRBV4-1 to TRBJ2-7, with 9 bases lining up with TRBD2. Germline V lookup: CDR1 MGHRA, CDR2 YSYEKL. This CDR3 has 17 residues. The V and J ends lost 1 base and 0 bases, in that order; junction bases with no gene match: 7. Here the CDR3 DNA reads TGCGCCAGCAGCCAAGGCGTAGCGGGGGCCCGCTCCTACGAGCAGTACTTC. Translation: CASSQGVAGARSYEQYF.

The chain couples TRBV2 to TRBJ2-1; maybe TRBD2 (5 bases). V lost 6 bases to trimming and J lost 7 bases, with 13 bases between them. The CDR3 is 13 amino acids. In germline, CDR1 is SNHLY, CDR2 FYNNEI. The CDR3 bases are TGTGCCAGCAGGAGAGAGAGGGAGAATGAGCAGTTCTTC. It specifies CASRRERENEQFF.